This passage covers 10 T cell receptor beta chains from one sample sequenced in a study of chemoradiotherapy in HPV16-positive cancers. Clones were sequenced by immunoSEQ multiplex PCR, and TCRdb holds only the in-frame ones, with some missing. The repertoire holds about 68,000 clones, with 88% as singletons. Here the sequenced sample was blood, taken from a patient who underwent chemoradiotherapy. The receptors derive from a human donor with HPV-associated anogenital cancer.

CDR3 nucleotide sequence: TGTGCCAGTAGTATGGGAGGTCAAAGCTCCTACGAGCAGTACTTC. Residues: CASSMGGQSSYEQYF. The rearrangement joins TRBV19 to TRBJ2-7; D might be TRBD2 (6 bases). CDR1 and CDR2 from the germline V gene are LNHDA and SQIVND (reference sequence). The CDR3 runs to 15 residues. The V end lost 3 bases, the J end lost 0 bases, and 12 bases lay between the germline ends.

The chain has TRBV2 and TRBJ2-1; possible D gene TRBD1, 6 bases. Germline CDR1 SNHLY, CDR2 FYNNEI. Trimming removed 7 bases at V and 7 bases at J, with 29 bases between. The CDR3 has 18 residues. The CDR3, as DNA: TGTGCCAGCACCCCGCCCTGGCTAGAGGGGGATGGAATTAATGAGCAGTTCTTC. Amino acid sequence: CASTPPWLEGDGINEQFF.

This chain uses TRBV5-1 with TRBJ1-5; TRBD1 matches 12 bases. This CDR3 has 16 residues. V lost 4 bases and J lost 7; bases outside the gene matches: 9. The germline V gene encodes CDR1 SGHRS and CDR2 YFSETQ. CDR3 in amino acids: CASSPGGTGGDQPQHF. In DNA form, the CDR3 reads TGCGCCAGCAGCCCAGGTGGGACAGGGGGCGACCAGCCCCAGCATTTT.

The V call is TRBV5-1, the J call TRBJ2-7, with 9 nucleotides matching TRBD1. V was clipped by 4 bases and J by 4 bases; unmatched bases: 9. This CDR3 has 15 residues. Germline CDR1 reads SGHRS; CDR2 reads YFSETQ. CDR3 loop: CASSGTGTGTYEQYF. The CDR3 DNA follows: TGCGCCAGCAGCGGGACCGGGACAGGGACGTACGAGCAGTACTTC.

This clone was detected a few times. The rearrangement links TRBV28 to TRBJ2-7; TRBD2 matches 8 bases. CDR1 is MDHEN and CDR2 is SYDVKM in the germline V gene. The CDR3 spans 16 residues. J gave up 4 bases and V 5 bases, and 13 bases lay outside the gene matches. The DNA for the CDR3 is TGTGCCAGCAGTCCGCAGGCTAGCGGGTGGGATTACGAGCAGTACTTC. As protein: CASSPQASGWDYEQYF. Full variable domain (remainder filled in from reference TRBV28 and TRBJ2-7): DVKVTQSSRYLVKRTGEKVFLECVQDMDHENMFWYRQDPGLGLRLIYFSYDVKMKEKGDIPEGYSVSREKKERFSLILESASTNQTSMYLCASSPQASGWDYEQYFGPGTRLTVT.

This clone was observed a handful of times. J is TRBJ1-5 and V is TRBV6-1, with D unclear. The CDR3 runs 14 residues. Per the germline V gene, CDR1 is MNHNS and CDR2 is SASEGT. V dropped 6 bases and J dropped 1 base, with 10 bases sitting between them. Here the CDR3 reads CASRADKSNQPQHF. The CDR3 bases are TGTGCCAGCAGAGCCGACAAAAGCAATCAGCCCCAGCATTTT.

This chain connects TRBV7-6 to TRBJ1-6; D perhaps matches TRBD1 (5 bases). The germline V gene encodes CDR1 SGHVS and CDR2 FNYEAQ. The V and J ends lost 1 base and 9 bases respectively, with 25 bases between them. The CDR3 loop spans 19 amino acids. CDR3 sequence (DNA): TGTGCCAGCAGCTTAGAAACTAGGGGCCCCGAGGTATATGGTTCACCCCTCCACTTT. Encoded protein: CASSLETRGPEVYGSPLHF.

The chain joins TRBV27 to TRBJ1-5; maybe TRBD1 (5 bases). The V gene's germline CDR1 is MNHEY and CDR2 SMNVEV (reference sequence). Trimming removed 3 bases from V and 3 bases from J, with 9 bases in between. The CDR3 covers 14 residues. The CDR3 sequence is CASSFRGYNQPQHF. Here the CDR3 DNA reads TGTGCCAGCAGTTTTCGGGGCTACAATCAGCCCCAGCATTTT.

The rearrangement links TRBV6-5 to TRBJ2-7; the D gene could be TRBD1 or TRBD2 (6 bases each). Deletions cut 2 bases from V and 3 bases from J, with 14 bases between. Germline V gene lookup returns CDR1 MNHEY and CDR2 SVGAGI. CDR3 length: 15 residues. The CDR3 DNA follows: TGTGCCAGCAGTTACGGATTAGGGGGAGGCTACGAGCAGTACTTC. It encodes CASSYGLGGGYEQYF.

The chain employs TRBV30 and TRBJ1-2, with TRBD1 matching 7 bases. Germline CDR1 GTSNPN, CDR2 SVGIG (reference sequence). Losses at the gene ends were 2 bases for V and 11 bases for J; bases not matched to a gene: 8. This CDR3 is built from 12 residues. The CDR3: CAWSRQTGPYTF. The CDR3 coding sequence is TGTGCCTGGAGTCGTCAGACAGGGCCGTACACCTTC.